This entry lists 16 T cell receptor beta chains sequenced from one sample in a study of blood T cell repertoires in COVID-19. Sequencing was performed with immunoSEQ multiplex PCR; in TCRdb, only in-frame clones are kept and a portion is missing. The sample includes some 150,000 clones, 87% of them seen just once. Sequenced material: peripheral blood. Receptors originate from an older woman who had recovered from COVID-19.

The chain has TRBV28 and TRBJ2-7; 7 nucleotides match TRBD2. The CDR3 spans 15 residues. Germline lookup yields CDR1 MDHEN and CDR2 SYDVKM. The trim removed 2 bases at V and 2 bases at J, leaving 6 bases unmatched. DNA for the CDR3: TGTGCCAGCAGTTTAGCGGGGGAAGGGGCCTACGAGCAGTACTTC. Its translation is CASSLAGEGAYEQYF.

CDR3 sequence reads: CASSLIRDSDGSSPLHF. The DNA of the CDR3 is TGTGCCAGCAGCCTTATCCGGGACAGCGATGGGAGTTCACCCCTCCACTTT. The rearrangement uses TRBV7-2 and TRBJ1-6; 7 nucleotides agree with TRBD1. CDR3 size: 17 residues. Unmatched junction bases numbered 16, after V lost 5 bases and J lost 9 bases. Looked up from germline, CDR1 is SGHTA and CDR2 is FQGNSA.

The rearrangement uses TRBV24-1 and TRBJ2-5; 10 bases fit TRBD2. The V and J ends lost 4 bases and 5 bases, in that order; junction bases with no gene match: 9. Germline assignment: CDR1 KGHDR and CDR2 SFDVKD. The CDR3 covers 16 residues. The CDR3 is CATSDPLSGGAETQYF. For the CDR3, the DNA is TGTGCCACCAGTGACCCTTTGAGCGGGGGGGCTGAGACCCAGTACTTC.

The rearrangement uses TRBV7-6 and TRBJ1-3, with 7 positions matching TRBD1. Germline V gene sequence: CDR1 SGHVS, CDR2 FNYEAQ. V was pared by 5 bases and J by 0 bases, with 16 bases of the junction left unmatched. The CDR3 runs 19 residues. The CDR3 DNA is TGTGCCAGCAGCCCTACAAGGACAGGCGGCCCGAACTCTGGAAACACCATATATTTT. As protein: CASSPTRTGGPNSGNTIYF.

This chain connects TRBV4-2 to TRBJ1-4, with 8 nucleotides matching TRBD1. The CDR3 length is 14 residues. V lost 0 bases and J lost 7; bases outside the gene matches: 1. Per the germline V gene, CDR1 is LGHNA and CDR2 is YNFKEQ. The CDR3 sequence: CASSQETGGEKLFF. The CDR3 DNA is TGTGCCAGCAGCCAAGAAACAGGGGGTGAAAAACTGTTTTTT.

Turning to this clone: The same CDR3 arises from other DNA sequences in this sample as well. V usage is TRBV11-3 and J usage is TRBJ1-1, with D maybe TRBD1 (5 bases). Trimming cost V 3 bases and J 7 bases, with 9 bases left between them. The CDR3 totals 12 residues. Germline-derived CDR1 and CDR2 are SGHNT and YENEEA. CDR3 nucleotide sequence: TGTGCCAGCAGCTTTGGTAGGGGTGAAGCTTTCTTT. Its protein product is CASSFGRGEAFF.

The chain couples TRBV19 to TRBJ1-5, with unresolved D. Germline V lookup: CDR1 LNHDA, CDR2 SQIVND (reference sequence). Trimming took off 1 base at V and 4 bases at J, with 5 bases between the two ends. This CDR3 is 13 amino acids long. In DNA, the CDR3 is TGTGCCAGTAGTATAGGAGGGAATCAGCCCCAGCATTTT. Translating gives CASSIGGNQPQHF.

DNA of the CDR3: TGTGCCAGCAGCTCGCAACAGGGGGATGGAACTGAAGCTTTCTTT. It yields the protein CASSSQQGDGTEAFF. The chain uses TRBV7-2 and TRBJ1-1, with TRBD1 matching over 8 bases. The CDR3 spans 15 residues. The V gene end was trimmed by 4 bases and the J gene end by 5 bases; junction bases not matched to a gene: 9. The germline gives CDR1 SGHTA, CDR2 FQGNSA.

The chain combines TRBV27 with TRBJ1-3; D not resolved. Deletions cut 5 bases from V and 1 base from J, with 15 bases between. The CDR3 sequence is 16 residues long. The germline V gene encodes CDR1 MNHEY and CDR2 SMNVEV (reference sequence). CDR3: CASSRTFPGSGNTIYF. CDR3 nucleotide sequence: TGTGCCAGCAGTCGGACCTTTCCGGGGTCTGGAAACACCATATATTTT.

This clone was seen a few times. V usage is TRBV13 and J usage is TRBJ2-3, with a possible D match to TRBD2 (6 bases). This CDR3 is built from 20 residues. Germline lookup yields CDR1 PRHDT and CDR2 FYEKMQ (reference sequence). Trimming stripped 4 bases from V and 2 bases from J, with 28 bases between. CDR3 amino acids: CASSSRWGVSRDLYTDTQYF. The CDR3 DNA follows: TGTGCCAGCAGCTCGAGATGGGGGGTGAGCCGAGATCTATACACAGATACGCAGTATTTT.

The chain carries TRBV7-6 and TRBJ2-3, with D possibly being TRBD2 (5 bases). The CDR3 is 15 residues long. V lost 2 bases to trimming and J lost 2 bases, with 11 bases between them. Germline V gives CDR1 SGHVS, CDR2 FNYEAQ. CDR3 in DNA: TGTGCCAGCAGCTTATTGAGCGGAAACACAGATACGCAGTATTTT. Amino acid sequence: CASSLLSGNTDTQYF.

The CDR3 spells CASSRGGKDRGGMNEQFF. The CDR3 DNA reads TGTGCCAGCAGCAGAGGGGGGAAAGACAGGGGAGGGATGAATGAGCAGTTCTTC. V and J are TRBV5-4 and TRBJ2-1; D is possibly TRBD1 (8 bases). CDR3 length: 18 amino acids. Germline V gene data show CDR1 as SGHNT and CDR2 as YYREEE (reference sequence). The V end lost 4 bases, the J end lost 7 bases, and 27 bases lay between the germline ends.

The CDR3 DNA sequence: TGTGCCAGCAGCCCTGGGACTAGCGGTCGCACAGATACGCAGTATTTT. Translation gives CASSPGTSGRTDTQYF. The chain recombines TRBV3-1 (or the pseudogene TRBV3-2) with TRBJ2-3; 11 bases agree with TRBD2. Germline V gene sequence: CDR1 LGHDT, CDR2 YNNKEL (reference sequence). This CDR3 region has 16 residues. The V and J ends lost 4 bases and 1 base, in that order; junction bases with no gene match: 4.

This sequence joins TRBV28 and TRBJ1-2; TRBD1 is a possible D gene (6 bases). The germline V gene encodes CDR1 MDHEN and CDR2 SYDVKM. This CDR3 contains 13 residues. Trimming took 9 bases from V and 4 from J, leaving 15 bases between them. The CDR3 sequence is CASWTVLGYGYTF. In DNA, the CDR3 is TGTGCCAGTTGGACAGTCCTAGGCTATGGCTACACCTTC.

The chain is built from TRBV4-1 and TRBJ2-3, with TRBD2 matching over 12 bases. Germline V gives CDR1 MGHRA, CDR2 YSYEKL. V lost 2 bases to trimming and J lost 1 base; unmatched junction nucleotides: 4. The CDR3 loop spans 17 amino acids. Written as DNA, the CDR3 is TGCGCCAGCAGCCAACGAAGGACTAGCGGGGGCACAGATACGCAGTATTTT. This gives the protein CASSQRRTSGGTDTQYF.

The gene calls are TRBV11-2 and TRBJ1-1; a weak D match, TRBD1 (5 bases). Deletions cut 3 bases from V and 5 bases from J, with 13 bases between. This CDR3 has 14 amino acids. CDR1 is SGHAT and CDR2 is FQNNGV in the germline V gene. The DNA for the CDR3 is TGTGCCAGCAGCTTGCCGGGACTCCCAACTGAAGCTTTCTTT. This encodes CASSLPGLPTEAFF.